This TCR beta chain was identified in a study of sequential checkpoint blockade in melanoma. CDR1 and CDR2 from the germline V gene are LGHNA and YSLEER. This CDR3 is 16 amino acids long. Trimming removed 1 base from V and 2 bases from J, with 14 bases in between. Noted treatment: randomized to nivolumab then ipilimumab (arm A) or the reverse (arm B). From thawed PBMCs, live CD3+CD8+ cells negative for CD19 and CD56 were sorted. Sequencing was performed with immunoSEQ multiplex PCR; in TCRdb, only in-frame clones are kept and a portion is missing. Among roughly 30,000 clones listed, 65% to 85% were seen once.

This chain uses TRBV4-3 with TRBJ1-2; D may be TRBD1 (6 bases). This clonotype was obtained from a human donor with melanoma. The specimen was CD8+ T cells sorted from blood (inferred from file names), collected from a patient given nivolumab and ipilimumab in sequence. The CDR3 DNA follows: TGCGCCAGCAGCCAAGGTTTACAGGGAACAAACTATGGCTACACCTTC. It yields the protein CASSQGLQGTNYGYTF.